This T cell receptor (beta chain) was observed in a study of CD8 T cells in Susac syndrome. RNA was extracted with the RNeasy kit, and a quantity of about 0.45 to 1 ug was reverse transcribed using random hexamers. Multiplex immunoSEQ PCR targeted 54 Vbeta and 13 Jbeta TCR beta segments. MiXCR, applied by TCRdb to the immunoSEQ multiplex PCR reads, yields one record per CDR3 protein. The table has about 400,000 distinct CDR3 sequences, approximately 85% seen once. As to this clonotype: Its antigen is not known.

Germline V gene lookup returns CDR1 SGHDT and CDR2 YYEEEE. This CDR3 has 16 residues. V gave up 4 bases and J gave up 3 bases; unmatched junction bases: 6. Findings of the study overall: A relatively small number of individuals underwent TCR sequencing and HLA analysis.

Relapsing-remitting disease, either stable or active, was present in the treatment-naive patients who were the multiple sclerosis controls. Negative isolation yielded CD4+ and CD8+ T cells, and FACS enriched TEMRA cells. The source of this sequence is a human donor with multiple sclerosis. The sequenced sample consisted of CD8+ T cells from PBMCs. This rearrangement joins TRBV5-6 to TRBJ2-1, with 11 bases matching TRBD2. The CDR3 reads CASSPPLAGGYNEQFF. The CDR3 region has the DNA TGTGCCAGCAGCCCCCCCCTAGCGGGAGGCTACAATGAGCAGTTCTTC. The full variable domain, in which reference TRBV5-6 and TRBJ2-1 provide the parts outside the CDR3, is DAGVTQSPTHLIKTRGQQVTLRCSPKSGHDTVSWYQQALGQGPQFIFQYYEEEERQRGNFPDRFSGHQFPNYSSELNVNALLLGDSALYLCASSPPLAGGYNEQFFGPGTRLTVL.